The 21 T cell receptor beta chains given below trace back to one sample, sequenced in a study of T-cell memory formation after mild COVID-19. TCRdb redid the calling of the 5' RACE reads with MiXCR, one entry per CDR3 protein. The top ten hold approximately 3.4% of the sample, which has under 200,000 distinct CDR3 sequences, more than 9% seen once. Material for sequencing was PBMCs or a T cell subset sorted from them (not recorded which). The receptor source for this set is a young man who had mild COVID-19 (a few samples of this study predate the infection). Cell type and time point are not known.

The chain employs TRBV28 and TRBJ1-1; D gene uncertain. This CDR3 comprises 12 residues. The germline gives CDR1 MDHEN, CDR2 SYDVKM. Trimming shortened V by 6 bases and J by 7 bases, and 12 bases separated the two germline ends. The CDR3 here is CASSQPAGEAFF. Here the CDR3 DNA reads TGTGCCAGCAGCCAACCCGCCGGTGAAGCTTTCTTT.

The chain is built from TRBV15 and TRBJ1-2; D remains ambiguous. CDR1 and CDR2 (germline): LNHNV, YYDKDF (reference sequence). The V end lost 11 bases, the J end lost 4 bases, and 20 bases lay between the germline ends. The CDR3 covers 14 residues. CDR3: CAPPWPDRFYGYTF. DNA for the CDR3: TGTGCCCCCCCGTGGCCGGACCGATTCTATGGCTACACCTTC.

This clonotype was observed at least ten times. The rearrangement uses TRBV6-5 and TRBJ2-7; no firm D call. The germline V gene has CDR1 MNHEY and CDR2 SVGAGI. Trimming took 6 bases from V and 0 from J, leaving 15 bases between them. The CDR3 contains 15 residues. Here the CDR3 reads CASRTIGRYSYEQYF. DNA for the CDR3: TGTGCCAGCAGAACCATAGGACGGTACTCCTACGAGCAGTACTTC.

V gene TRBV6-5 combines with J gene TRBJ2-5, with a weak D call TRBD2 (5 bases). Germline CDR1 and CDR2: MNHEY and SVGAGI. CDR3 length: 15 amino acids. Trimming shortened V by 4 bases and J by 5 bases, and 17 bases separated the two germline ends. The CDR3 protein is CASSSGVFSRETQYF. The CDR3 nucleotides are TGTGCCAGCAGTTCCGGGGTCTTCAGTCGGGAGACCCAGTACTTC.

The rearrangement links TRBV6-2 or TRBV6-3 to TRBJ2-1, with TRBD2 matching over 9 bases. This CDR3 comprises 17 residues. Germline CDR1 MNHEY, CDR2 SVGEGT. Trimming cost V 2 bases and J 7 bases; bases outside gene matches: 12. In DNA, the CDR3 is TGTGCCAGCAGTTACCATCTAGCGGGGCCCGGTGGGAATGAGCAGTTCTTC. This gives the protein CASSYHLAGPGGNEQFF.

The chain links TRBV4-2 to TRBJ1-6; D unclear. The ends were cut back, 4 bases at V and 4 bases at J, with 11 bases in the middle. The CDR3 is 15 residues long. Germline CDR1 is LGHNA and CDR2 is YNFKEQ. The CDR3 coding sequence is TGTGCCAGCAGCCCTACTGGCGCTTATAATTCACCCCTCCACTTT. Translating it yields CASSPTGAYNSPLHF.

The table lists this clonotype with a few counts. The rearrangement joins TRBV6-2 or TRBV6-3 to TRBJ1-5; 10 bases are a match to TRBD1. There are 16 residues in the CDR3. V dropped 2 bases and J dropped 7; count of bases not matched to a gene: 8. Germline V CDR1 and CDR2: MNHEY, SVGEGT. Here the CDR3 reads CASSYPGQGIWQPQHF. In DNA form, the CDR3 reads TGTGCCAGCAGTTACCCGGGACAGGGGATTTGGCAGCCCCAGCATTTT.

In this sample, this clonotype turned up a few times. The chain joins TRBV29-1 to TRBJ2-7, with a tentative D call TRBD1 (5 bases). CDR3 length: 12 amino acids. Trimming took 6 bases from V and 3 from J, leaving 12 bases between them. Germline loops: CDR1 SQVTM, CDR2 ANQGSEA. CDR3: CSVTTDNYEQYV. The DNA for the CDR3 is TGCAGCGTGACAACGGACAACTACGAGCAGTACGTC.

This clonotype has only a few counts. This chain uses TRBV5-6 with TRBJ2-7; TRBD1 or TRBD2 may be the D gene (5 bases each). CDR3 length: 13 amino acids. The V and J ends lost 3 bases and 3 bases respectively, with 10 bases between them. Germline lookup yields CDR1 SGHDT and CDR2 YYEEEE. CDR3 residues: CASSSTGLYEQYF. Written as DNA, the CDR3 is TGTGCCAGCAGCTCTACGGGGCTCTACGAGCAGTACTTC.

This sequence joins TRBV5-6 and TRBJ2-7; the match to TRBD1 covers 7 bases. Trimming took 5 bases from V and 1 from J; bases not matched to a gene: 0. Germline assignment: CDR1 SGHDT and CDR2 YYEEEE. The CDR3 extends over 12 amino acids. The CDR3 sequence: CASRGQSYEQYV. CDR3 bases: TGTGCCAGCAGGGGACAGTCCTACGAGCAGTACGTC.

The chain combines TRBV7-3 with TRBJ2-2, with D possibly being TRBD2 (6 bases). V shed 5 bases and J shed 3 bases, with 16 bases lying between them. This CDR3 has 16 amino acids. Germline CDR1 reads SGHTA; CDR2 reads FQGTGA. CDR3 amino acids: CASSTTGAGYTGELFF. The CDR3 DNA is TGTGCCAGCAGCACAACTGGGGCGGGGTACACCGGGGAGCTGTTTTTT.

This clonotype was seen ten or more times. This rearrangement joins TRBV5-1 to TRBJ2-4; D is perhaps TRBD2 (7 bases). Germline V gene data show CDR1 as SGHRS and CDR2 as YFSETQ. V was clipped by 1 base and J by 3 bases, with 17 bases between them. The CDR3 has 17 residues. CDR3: CASSLLWRGPDKNIQYF. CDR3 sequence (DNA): TGCGCCAGCAGCTTGTTGTGGCGGGGGCCTGACAAAAACATTCAGTACTTC.

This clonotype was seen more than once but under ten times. CDR3 in DNA: TGTGCCAGCAGCCTCCGGGACAACGGTCCTAGTCTCAACGAGCAGTACTTC. Residues: CASSLRDNGPSLNEQYF. J is TRBJ2-7 and V is TRBV11-2, with D possibly TRBD1 on 6 matching bases. The CDR3 is 17 residues long. The germline V gene has CDR1 SGHAT and CDR2 FQNNGV. V dropped 5 bases and J dropped 5 bases, with 25 bases sitting between them.

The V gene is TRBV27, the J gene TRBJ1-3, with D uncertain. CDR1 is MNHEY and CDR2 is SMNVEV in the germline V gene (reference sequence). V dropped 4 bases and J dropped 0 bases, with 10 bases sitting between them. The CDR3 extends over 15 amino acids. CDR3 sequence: CASSSHGRSGNTIYF. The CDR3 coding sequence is TGTGCCAGCAGTTCTCACGGGCGCTCTGGAAACACCATATATTTT.

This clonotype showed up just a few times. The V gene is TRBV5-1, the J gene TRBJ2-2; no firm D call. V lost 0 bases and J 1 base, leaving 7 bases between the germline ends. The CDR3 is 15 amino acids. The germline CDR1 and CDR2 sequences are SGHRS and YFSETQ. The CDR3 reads CASSLVRLNTGELFF. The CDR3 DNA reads TGCGCCAGCAGCTTGGTGCGGCTGAACACCGGGGAGCTGTTTTTT.

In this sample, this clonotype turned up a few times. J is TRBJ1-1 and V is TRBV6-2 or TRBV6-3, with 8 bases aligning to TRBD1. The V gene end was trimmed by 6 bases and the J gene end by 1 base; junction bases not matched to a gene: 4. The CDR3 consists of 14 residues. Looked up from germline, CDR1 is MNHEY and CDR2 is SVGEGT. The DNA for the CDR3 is TGTGCCAGCAGAGTCAGGGGGCCGAACACTGAAGCTTTCTTT. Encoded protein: CASRVRGPNTEAFF.

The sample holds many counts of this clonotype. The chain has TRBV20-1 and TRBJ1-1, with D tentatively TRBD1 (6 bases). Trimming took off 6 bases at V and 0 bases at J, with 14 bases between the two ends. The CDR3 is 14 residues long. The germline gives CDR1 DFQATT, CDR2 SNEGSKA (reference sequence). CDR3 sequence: CSATTGLMNTEAFF. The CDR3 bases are TGCAGTGCAACGACAGGCCTTATGAACACTGAAGCTTTCTTT.

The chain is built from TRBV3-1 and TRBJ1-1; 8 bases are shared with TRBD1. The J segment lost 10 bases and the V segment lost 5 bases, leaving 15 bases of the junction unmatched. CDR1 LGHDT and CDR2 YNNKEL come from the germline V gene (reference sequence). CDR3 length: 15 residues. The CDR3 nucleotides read TGTGCCAGCAGCGGCACCGGGACAGGAAATCGAGGAGCTTTCTTT. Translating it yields CASSGTGTGNRGAFF.

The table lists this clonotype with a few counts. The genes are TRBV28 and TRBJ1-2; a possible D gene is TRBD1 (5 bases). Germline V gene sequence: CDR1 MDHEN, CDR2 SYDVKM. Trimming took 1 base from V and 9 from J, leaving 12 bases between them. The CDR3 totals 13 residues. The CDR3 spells CASSLLQGGSYTF. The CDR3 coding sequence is TGTGCCAGCAGTTTATTGCAGGGCGGTAGCTACACCTTC.

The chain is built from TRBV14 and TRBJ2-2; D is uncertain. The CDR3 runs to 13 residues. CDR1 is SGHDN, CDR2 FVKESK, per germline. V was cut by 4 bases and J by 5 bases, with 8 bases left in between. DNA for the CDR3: TGTGCCAGCAGCCCCTTCGGTACCGGGGAGCTGTTTTTT. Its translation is CASSPFGTGELFF.

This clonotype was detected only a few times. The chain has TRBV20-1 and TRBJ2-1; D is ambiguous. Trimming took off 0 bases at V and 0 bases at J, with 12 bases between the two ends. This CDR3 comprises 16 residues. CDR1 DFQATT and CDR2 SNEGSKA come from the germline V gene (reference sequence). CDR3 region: CSARDRPSSSYNEQFF. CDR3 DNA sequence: TGCAGTGCTAGAGATCGACCATCATCCTCCTACAATGAGCAGTTCTTC.